This TCR beta chain was documented in a study of Ad26.COV2.S vaccination and SARS-CoV-2 variants. Clones were sequenced by immunoSEQ multiplex PCR, and TCRdb holds only the in-frame ones, with some missing. Of more than 300,000 clones in the sample, 85% were seen once. At least ten counts were recorded for this clone. Treatment defined: some 19 received Ad26.COV2.S at low or high dose, single or two shots; roughly five received placebo; per-sample allocation not given. Following the first vaccine or placebo injection, samples were taken on day 63. Germline CDR1 is PRHDT and CDR2 is FYEKMQ (reference sequence). This CDR3 is built from 16 residues. Trimming stripped 5 bases from V and 3 bases from J, with 19 bases between.

The sequencing used peripheral blood, collected in a trial of Ad26.COV2.S vaccine versus placebo. The chain recombines TRBV13 with TRBJ2-5; a possible D gene is TRBD2 (6 bases). This clonotype was sampled from a person between 18 and 65 years old who received the Ad26.COV2.S COVID-19 vaccine or a placebo. As DNA, the CDR3 is TGTGCCAGCAGCGAGTTAGGAGGGCCAAAGGAAGAGACCCAGTACTTC. Protein product: CASSELGGPKEETQYF.